The T cell receptor (beta chain) under discussion was sequenced for a study of cytomegalovirus exposure and HLA in healthy donors. On this clone itself: The antigen is unknown.

The length of the CDR3 is 16 residues. After removal of 1 base from V and 6 bases from J, the junction contained 11 bases not matched to a gene. Germline values: CDR1 LGHNA, CDR2 YSLEER. The study's findings and limits: In a later analysis, the majority of CMV-associated beta chains seemingly showed HLA restriction.

The PCR made use of 60 Vbeta and 13 Jbeta primers. Only in-frame clones appear in the TCRdb table, and some are missing; sequencing was by immunoSEQ multiplex PCR. The sample yields 150,000 to 200,000 clones, around 80% seen once. The clonotype was recovered from a man between 40 and 49 years old in good health and CMV-seronegative. Sequencing was done on a sample of PBMCs. This chain links TRBV4-3 with TRBJ1-1; 7 nucleotides align to TRBD1. CDR3 residues: CASSQALDRETAEAFF. Here the CDR3 DNA reads TGCGCCAGCAGCCAAGCACTCGACAGGGAGACTGCTGAAGCTTTCTTT.